The 21 T cell receptor beta chains below were found in one sample sequenced in a study of CD8 T cells in ankylosing spondylitis. Study-level findings and limits: It appeared that ankylosing spondylitis blood was characterized by a TCR beta motif of roughly 8 highly homologous variants.

Antigens for these TCRs are unknown. TCRdb fed the 5' RACE reads into MiXCR, producing one record per CDR3 protein. This sample carries 750,000 to 850,000 distinct CDR3 sequences, 10% to 15% of them seen once, and the ten largest clones take around 0.51%. The material sequenced was blood, either unsorted or a sorted T cell fraction (not recorded which). Receptors originate from a male donor with ankylosing spondylitis.

The rearrangement joins TRBV20-1 to TRBJ1-5; D may be TRBD1 (5 bases). In germline, CDR1 is DFQATT, CDR2 SNEGSKA (reference sequence). The V end lost 5 bases, the J end lost 4 bases, and 15 bases lay between the germline ends. The CDR3 is 14 residues long. The CDR3 protein is CSAEERGGNQPQHF. In DNA form, the CDR3 reads TGCAGTGCTGAAGAACGGGGGGGTAATCAGCCCCAGCATTTT.

This clonotype has a count of ten or more. The rearrangement links TRBV29-1 to TRBJ1-2, with a possible D match to TRBD1 (5 bases). V lost 0 bases and J 5 bases, leaving 19 bases between the germline ends. In germline, CDR1 is SQVTM, CDR2 ANQGSEA. This CDR3 contains 16 residues. CDR3 in DNA: TGCAGCGTTGAAGATGTTGGGGGAGAGTTATATTATGGCTACACCTTC. It yields the protein CSVEDVGGELYYGYTF. The complete variable domain, with remaining parts taken from reference TRBV29-1 and TRBJ1-2, reads SAVISQKPSRDICQRGTSLTIQCQVDSQVTMMFWYRQQPGQSLTLIATANQGSEATYESGFVIDKFPISRPNLTFSTLTVSNMSPEDSSIYLCSVEDVGGELYYGYTFGSGTRLTVV.

The chain is built from TRBV7-2 and TRBJ1-2; no definite D call. The germline V and J ends were trimmed by 2 bases and 8 bases, with 12 bases remaining between them. Germline values: CDR1 SGHTA, CDR2 FQGNSA. The CDR3 loop spans 13 amino acids. This CDR3 reads CASSLFQKGGYTF. Here the CDR3 DNA reads TGTGCCAGCAGCTTATTTCAAAAGGGAGGCTACACCTTC.

A few counts support this clonotype. The chain employs TRBV11-2 and TRBJ2-3; 7 nucleotides align to TRBD2. There are 20 residues in the CDR3. Per the germline V gene, CDR1 is SGHAT and CDR2 is FQNNGV. The V gene end was trimmed by 5 bases and the J gene end by 0 bases; junction bases not matched to a gene: 20. For the CDR3, the DNA is TGTGCCAGCAGCGCTTATGAGGTCCTCATCGGGGGGAGGAGCACAGATACGCAGTATTTT. Its protein is CASSAYEVLIGGRSTDTQYF. The full variable domain, rest sourced from reference TRBV11-2 and TRBJ2-3, is EAGVAQSPRYKIIEKRQSVAFWCNPISGHATLYWYQQILGQGPKLLIQFQNNGVVDDSQLPKDRFSAERLKGVDSTLKIQPAKLEDSAVYLCASSAYEVLIGGRSTDTQYFGPGTRLTVL.

In its sample, this clonotype was seen a few times. The chain links TRBV4-3 to TRBJ2-5; 11 bases are a match to TRBD2. From germline, CDR1 is LGHNA and CDR2 YSLEER. CDR3 length: 20 amino acids. With V trimmed by 3 bases and J by 3 bases, 18 bases remained unmatched. For the CDR3, the DNA is TGCGCCAGCAGCCAGCGGACTAGCGGGTCGTGGAGGGCGGGGGAAGAGACCCAGTACTTC. It encodes CASSQRTSGSWRAGEETQYF.

A few counts support this clonotype. CDR3: CASSLSAGVTGELFF. The CDR3 coding sequence is TGTGCCAGCAGCTTATCGGCAGGGGTGACCGGGGAGCTGTTTTTT. The chain recombines TRBV7-3 with TRBJ2-2, with TRBD1 as a possible D gene (6 bases). The CDR3 length is 15 residues. The germline gives CDR1 SGHTA, CDR2 FQGTGA. With 2 bases removed from V and 5 bases from J, the gap between germline ends came to 12 bases.

This clonotype was detected many times. The genes are TRBV20-1 and TRBJ2-5, with 7 bases identical to TRBD2. The J segment lost 4 bases and the V segment lost 2 bases, leaving 4 bases of the junction unmatched. The germline V gene encodes CDR1 DFQATT and CDR2 SNEGSKA (reference sequence). The CDR3 totals 13 residues. The CDR3 region has the DNA TGCAGTGCTAGAAGGGAGGGCCGAGAGACCCAGTACTTC. Its protein product is CSARREGRETQYF.

This chain joins TRBV15 and TRBJ2-3; 11 nucleotides match TRBD1. V was clipped by 5 bases and J by 3 bases; unmatched bases: 7. Germline V gives CDR1 LNHNV, CDR2 YYDKDF (reference sequence). The CDR3 loop spans 16 amino acids. CDR3 amino acids: CATSSTRDRGTDTQYF. CDR3 DNA: TGTGCCACCAGCTCAACCCGGGACAGGGGGACAGATACGCAGTATTTT.

This clonotype has just a few counts. The chain has TRBV20-1 and TRBJ2-7; the D gene is possibly TRBD2 (5 bases). CDR1 DFQATT and CDR2 SNEGSKA come from the germline V gene (reference sequence). The CDR3 length is 15 residues. Trimming pared 5 bases from V and 0 bases from J, leaving 17 bases between. The CDR3 DNA reads as TGCAGTGCTCCCGACCCCGGACTGTTCTCCTACGAGCAGTACTTC. Protein product: CSAPDPGLFSYEQYF.

This clonotype was found a few times. This rearrangement joins TRBV4-3 to TRBJ2-3; 10 nucleotides line up with TRBD2. Unmatched junction bases numbered 5, after V lost 0 bases and J lost 5 bases. In germline, CDR1 is LGHNA, CDR2 YSLEER. The CDR3 extends over 16 amino acids. The DNA of the CDR3 is TGCGCCAGCAGCCAAGATAAAGCGGGGGGGCAAGATACGCAGTATTTT. It specifies CASSQDKAGGQDTQYF.

The gene calls are TRBV18 and TRBJ2-1; 7 bases are shared with TRBD2. The ends lost 0 bases at V and 12 bases at J; junction bases unmatched: 8. CDR3 length: 14 residues. Germline-derived CDR1 and CDR2 are KGHSH and LQKENI. The CDR3 protein is CASSPPSFTSAQFF. DNA of the CDR3: TGTGCCAGCTCACCACCGTCCTTTACTAGCGCGCAGTTCTTC.

This clonotype was found a few times. The chain couples TRBV6-5 to TRBJ1-2; D is unresolved. The V end was cut by 0 bases, the J end by 4 bases, with 18 bases between. The germline gives CDR1 MNHEY, CDR2 SVGAGI. CDR3 length equals 17 residues. CDR3 coding DNA: TGTGCCAGCAGTTACTCGCCCCTTGTCAGTCAGGTCTATGGCTACACCTTC. Protein product: CASSYSPLVSQVYGYTF.

This clonotype was detected only a few times. The chain links TRBV20-1 to TRBJ2-1; TRBD2 aligns across 9 bases. The germline gives CDR1 DFQATT, CDR2 SNEGSKA (reference sequence). The V and J ends lost 2 bases and 8 bases, in that order; junction bases with no gene match: 10. The CDR3 runs to 15 residues. CDR3 coding DNA: TGCAGTGCTAGAATTGGAGCGGGAGGCTGGGATGAGCAGTTCTTC. Translating gives CSARIGAGGWDEQFF.

This chain joins TRBV20-1 and TRBJ2-7; TRBD2 matches at 8 bases. Germline loops: CDR1 DFQATT, CDR2 SNEGSKA (reference sequence). The CDR3 length is 13 residues. V shed 6 bases and J 3 bases; nucleotides not matched to a gene: 7. Written as DNA, the CDR3 is TGCAGTGCCTCATACGGGGGGGACTACGAGCAGTACTTC. It encodes CSASYGGDYEQYF.

The chain joins TRBV14 to TRBJ2-4; D unresolved. Germline V gene lookup returns CDR1 SGHDN and CDR2 FVKESK. V gave up 0 bases and J gave up 0 bases, with 6 bases separating them. CDR3 length: 15 amino acids. The CDR3 sequence is CASSQDGVAKNIQYF. DNA for the CDR3: TGTGCCAGCAGCCAAGATGGGGTAGCCAAAAACATTCAGTACTTC.

The chain uses TRBV5-1 and TRBJ2-3; TRBD2 matches 11 bases. V shed 4 bases, J shed 0 bases, and the junction held 4 bases outside the gene matches. This CDR3 spans 16 amino acids. Germline CDR1 is SGHRS and CDR2 is YFSETQ. The CDR3 reads CASSLTSGGSTDTQYF. DNA of the CDR3: TGCGCCAGCAGCCTAACTAGCGGGGGTAGCACAGATACGCAGTATTTT.

This clonotype was seen repeatedly, ten times or more. This chain uses TRBV6-5 with TRBJ1-4; tentative D call: TRBD1 (6 bases). Germline CDR1 reads MNHEY; CDR2 reads SVGAGI. This CDR3 is 12 amino acids long. V was trimmed by 5 bases and J by 5 bases, leaving 6 bases between them. CDR3 protein: CASSDRNEKLFF. DNA for the CDR3: TGTGCCAGCAGTGACAGGAATGAAAAACTGTTTTTT.

This clonotype was observed many times. This chain links TRBV4-1 with TRBJ2-3, with D possibly being TRBD1 (6 bases). CDR3 length: 16 amino acids. V was trimmed by 3 bases and J by 0 bases, leaving 13 bases between them. Germline-derived CDR1 and CDR2 are MGHRA and YSYEKL. CDR3 nucleotides: TGCGCCAGCAGCCAGGGACATTGGGAAAGCACAGATACGCAGTATTTT. It codes for CASSQGHWESTDTQYF.

The chain has TRBV20-1 and TRBJ2-5; 7 bases line up with TRBD2. This CDR3 has 15 amino acids. V dropped 5 bases and J dropped 0; count of bases not matched to a gene: 9. Germline-derived CDR1 and CDR2 are DFQATT and SNEGSKA (reference sequence). CDR3 in amino acids: CSARNLAEYQETQYF. The CDR3 DNA sequence: TGCAGTGCTCGCAATCTAGCGGAGTACCAAGAGACCCAGTACTTC.

The chain joins TRBV11-3 to TRBJ2-3, with TRBD1 as a possible D gene (5 bases). This CDR3 is built from 16 residues. Trimming stripped 2 bases from V and 3 bases from J, with 15 bases between. Germline CDR1 SGHNT, CDR2 YENEEA. The CDR3 spells CASSLKVAGSTDTQYF. The CDR3 nucleotides read TGTGCCAGCAGCTTAAAGGTTGCAGGGTCGACAGATACGCAGTATTTT.

The chain links TRBV21-1 to TRBJ2-3; the table's D call of TRBD1 was not tested on the DNA. TRBV21-1 is an annotated pseudogene. The CDR3 totals 16 residues. For the CDR3, the DNA is TGTGCCAGCTCCCAACCGTCGACAGACGAGACAGATACGCAGTATTTT. This translates into CASSQPSTDETDTQYF.